This T cell receptor beta chain comes out of a study of OX40 agonist ivuxolimab in advanced cancers. Sequenced by immunoSEQ multiplex PCR; TCRdb stores in-frame clones only, minus some. The sample consists of roughly 69,000 clones, around 90% of them appearing once. This clone has just one count. Its antigen is undetermined. The CDR3 loop spans 18 amino acids. Trimming pared 2 bases from V and 5 bases from J, leaving 21 bases between. CDR1 is MDHEN and CDR2 is SYDVKM in the germline V gene. Study-wide results and caveats: Clones of CD4+ and CD8+ blood T cells grew by week 6 at doses of 0.1 to 3.0 mg/kg.

The source of this sequence is an adult with an advanced solid tumor such as melanoma, head and neck, liver or kidney cancer. The sequencing here drew on CD4+ or CD8+ T cells sorted from blood, taken in a trial of the OX40 agonist ivuxolimab. The rearrangement uses TRBV28 and TRBJ2-2; weak D call: TRBD1 (6 bases). CDR3 region: CASSLSRVGARLTGELFF. CDR3 bases: TGTGCCAGCAGTTTAAGTCGGGTGGGGGCAAGGTTGACCGGGGAGCTGTTTTTT.